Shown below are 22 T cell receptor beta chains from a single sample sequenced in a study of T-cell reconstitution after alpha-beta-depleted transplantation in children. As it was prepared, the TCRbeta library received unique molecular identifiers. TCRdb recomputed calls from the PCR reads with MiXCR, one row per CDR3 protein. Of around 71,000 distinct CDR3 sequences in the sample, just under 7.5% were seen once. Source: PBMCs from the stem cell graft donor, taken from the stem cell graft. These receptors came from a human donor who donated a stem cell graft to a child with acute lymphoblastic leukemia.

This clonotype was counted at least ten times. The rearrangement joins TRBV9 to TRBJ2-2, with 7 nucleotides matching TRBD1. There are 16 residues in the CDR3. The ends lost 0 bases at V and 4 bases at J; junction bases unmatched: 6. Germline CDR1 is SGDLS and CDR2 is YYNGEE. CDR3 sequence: CASSVANKGATGELFF. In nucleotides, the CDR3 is TGTGCCAGCAGCGTAGCGAATAAGGGGGCCACCGGGGAGCTGTTTTTT.

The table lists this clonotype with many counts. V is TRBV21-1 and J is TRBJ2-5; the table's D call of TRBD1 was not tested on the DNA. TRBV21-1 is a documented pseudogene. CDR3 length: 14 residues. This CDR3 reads CASSCRDSQETQYF. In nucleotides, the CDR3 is TGTGCCAGCAGCTGCCGGGACAGTCAAGAGACCCAGTACTTC.

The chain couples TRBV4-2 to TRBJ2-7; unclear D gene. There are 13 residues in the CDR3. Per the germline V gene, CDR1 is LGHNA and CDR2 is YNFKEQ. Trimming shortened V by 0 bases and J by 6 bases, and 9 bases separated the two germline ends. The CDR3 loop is CASSQEGTTEQYF. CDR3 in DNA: TGTGCCAGCAGCCAAGAAGGTACCACCGAGCAGTACTTC.

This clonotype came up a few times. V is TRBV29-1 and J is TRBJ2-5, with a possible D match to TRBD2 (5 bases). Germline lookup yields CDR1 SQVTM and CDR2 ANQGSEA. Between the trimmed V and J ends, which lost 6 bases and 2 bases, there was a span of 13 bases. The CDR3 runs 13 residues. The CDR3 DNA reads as TGCAGCGTCGCAGGACTCGGTCAAGAGACCCAGTACTTC. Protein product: CSVAGLGQETQYF. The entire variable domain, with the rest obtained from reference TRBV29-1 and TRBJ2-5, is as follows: SAVISQKPSRDICQRGTSLTIQCQVDSQVTMMFWYRQQPGQSLTLIATANQGSEATYESGFVIDKFPISRPNLTFSTLTVSNMSPEDSSIYLCSVAGLGQETQYFGPGTRLLVL.

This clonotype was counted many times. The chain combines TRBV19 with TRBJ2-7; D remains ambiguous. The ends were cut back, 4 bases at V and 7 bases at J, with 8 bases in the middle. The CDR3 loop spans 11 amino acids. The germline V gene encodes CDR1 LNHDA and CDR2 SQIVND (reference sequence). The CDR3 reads CASSNPGEQYF. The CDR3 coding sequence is TGTGCCAGTAGTAACCCTGGGGAGCAGTACTTC.

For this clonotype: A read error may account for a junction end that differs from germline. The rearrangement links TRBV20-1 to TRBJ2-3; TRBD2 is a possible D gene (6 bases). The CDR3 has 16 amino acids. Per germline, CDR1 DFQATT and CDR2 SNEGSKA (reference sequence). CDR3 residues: CCAQSGSVTGGDTQYF. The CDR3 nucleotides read TGCTGTGCCCAAAGTGGGTCAGTAACCGGGGGAGATACGCAGTATTTT.

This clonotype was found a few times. CDR3 nucleotides: TGTGCCAGCAGTGAACGACCTGGGAGCAATCAGCCCCAGCATTTT. This codes for CASSERPGSNQPQHF. The chain joins TRBV27 to TRBJ1-5; no firm D call. The CDR3 length is 15 residues. Germline V gene data show CDR1 as MNHEY and CDR2 as SMNVEV (reference sequence). Trimming cost V 5 bases and J 1 base, with 12 bases left between them.

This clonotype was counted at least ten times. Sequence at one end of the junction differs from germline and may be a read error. CDR3 sequence (DNA): TGTGCTAGCAGCTTAAGAGCAGGCTCTGGGGCCAACGTCCTGACTTTC. This codes for CASSLRAGSGANVLTF. The chain has TRBV7-7 and TRBJ2-6; D uncertain. Germline values: CDR1 SSHAT, CDR2 FNYEAQ (reference sequence). The CDR3 runs to 16 residues.

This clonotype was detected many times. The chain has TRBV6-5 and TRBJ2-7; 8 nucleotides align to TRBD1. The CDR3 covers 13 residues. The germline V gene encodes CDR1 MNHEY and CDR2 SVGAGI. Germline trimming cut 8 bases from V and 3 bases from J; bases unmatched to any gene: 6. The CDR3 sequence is CASGGGTGYEQYF. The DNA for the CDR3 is TGTGCCAGCGGGGGTGGGACAGGCTACGAGCAGTACTTC.

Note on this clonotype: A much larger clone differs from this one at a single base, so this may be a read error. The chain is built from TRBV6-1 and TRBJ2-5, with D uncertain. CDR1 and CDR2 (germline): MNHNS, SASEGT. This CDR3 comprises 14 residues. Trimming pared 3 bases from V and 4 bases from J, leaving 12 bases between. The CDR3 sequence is CASSEGRWGETQYF. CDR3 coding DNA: TGTGCCAGCAGTGAGGGCAGGTGGGGAGAGACCCAGTACTTC.

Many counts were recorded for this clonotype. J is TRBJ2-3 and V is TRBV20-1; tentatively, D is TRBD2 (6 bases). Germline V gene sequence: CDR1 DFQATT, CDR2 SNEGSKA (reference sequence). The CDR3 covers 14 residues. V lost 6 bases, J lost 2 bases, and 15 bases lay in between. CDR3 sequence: CSALLAGNTDTQYF. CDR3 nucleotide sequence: TGCAGTGCCCTACTGGCGGGGAACACAGATACGCAGTATTTT.

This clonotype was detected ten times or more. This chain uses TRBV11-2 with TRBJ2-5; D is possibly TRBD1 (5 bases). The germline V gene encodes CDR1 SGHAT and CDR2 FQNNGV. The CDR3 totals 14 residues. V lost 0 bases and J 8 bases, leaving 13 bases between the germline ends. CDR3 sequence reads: CASSLEAQRGTQYF. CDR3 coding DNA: TGTGCCAGCAGCTTAGAAGCCCAAAGGGGTACCCAGTACTTC.

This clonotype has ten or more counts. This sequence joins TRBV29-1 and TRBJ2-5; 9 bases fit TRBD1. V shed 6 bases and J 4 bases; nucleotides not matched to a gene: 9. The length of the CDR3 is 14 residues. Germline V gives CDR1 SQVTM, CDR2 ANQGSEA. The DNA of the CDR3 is TGCAGCGTCGCTGACAGGGGGATGGGAGAGACCCAGTACTTC. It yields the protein CSVADRGMGETQYF.

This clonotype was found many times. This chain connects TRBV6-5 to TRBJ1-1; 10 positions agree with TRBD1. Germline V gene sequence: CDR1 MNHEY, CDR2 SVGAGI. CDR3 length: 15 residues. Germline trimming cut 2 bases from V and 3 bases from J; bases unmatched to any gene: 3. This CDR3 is CASSYPGQGDTEAFF. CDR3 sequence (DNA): TGTGCCAGCAGTTACCCCGGACAGGGGGACACTGAAGCTTTCTTT.

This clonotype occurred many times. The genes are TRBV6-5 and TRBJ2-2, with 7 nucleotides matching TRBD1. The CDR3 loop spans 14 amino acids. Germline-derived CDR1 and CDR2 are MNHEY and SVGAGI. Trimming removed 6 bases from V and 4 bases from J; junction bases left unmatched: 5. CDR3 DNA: TGTGCCAGCAGCCACAGGGGCGGCACCGGGGAGCTGTTTTTT. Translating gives CASSHRGGTGELFF.

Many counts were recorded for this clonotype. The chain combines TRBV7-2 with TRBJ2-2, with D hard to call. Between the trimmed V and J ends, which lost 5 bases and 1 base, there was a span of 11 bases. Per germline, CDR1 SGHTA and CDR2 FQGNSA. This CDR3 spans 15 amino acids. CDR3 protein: CASSPTPWNTGELFF. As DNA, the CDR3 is TGTGCCAGCAGCCCCACACCCTGGAACACCGGGGAGCTGTTTTTT.

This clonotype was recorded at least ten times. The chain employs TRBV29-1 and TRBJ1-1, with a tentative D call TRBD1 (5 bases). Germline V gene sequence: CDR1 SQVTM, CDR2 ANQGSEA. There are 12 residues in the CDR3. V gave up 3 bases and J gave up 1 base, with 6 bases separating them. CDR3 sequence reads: CSVEGGNTEAFF. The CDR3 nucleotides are TGCAGCGTTGAGGGGGGGAACACTGAAGCTTTCTTT.

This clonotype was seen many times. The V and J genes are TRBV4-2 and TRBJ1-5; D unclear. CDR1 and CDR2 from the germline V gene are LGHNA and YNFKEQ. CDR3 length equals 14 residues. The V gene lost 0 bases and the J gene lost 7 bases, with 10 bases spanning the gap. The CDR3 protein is CASSQDRVTQPQHF. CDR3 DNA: TGTGCCAGCAGCCAAGATAGGGTGACGCAGCCCCAGCATTTT.

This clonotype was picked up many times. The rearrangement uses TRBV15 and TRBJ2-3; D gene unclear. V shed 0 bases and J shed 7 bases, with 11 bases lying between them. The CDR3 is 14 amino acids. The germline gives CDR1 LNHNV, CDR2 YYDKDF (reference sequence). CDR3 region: CATSRDQGLNTQYF. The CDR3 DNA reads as TGTGCCACCAGCAGAGATCAAGGGTTAAATACGCAGTATTTT.

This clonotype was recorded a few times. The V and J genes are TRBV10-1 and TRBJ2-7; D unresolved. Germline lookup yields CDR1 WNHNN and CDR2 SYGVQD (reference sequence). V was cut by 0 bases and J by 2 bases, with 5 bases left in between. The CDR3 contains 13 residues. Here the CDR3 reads CASSESGTYEQYF. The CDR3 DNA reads TGCGCCAGCAGTGAGTCGGGGACCTACGAGCAGTACTTC.

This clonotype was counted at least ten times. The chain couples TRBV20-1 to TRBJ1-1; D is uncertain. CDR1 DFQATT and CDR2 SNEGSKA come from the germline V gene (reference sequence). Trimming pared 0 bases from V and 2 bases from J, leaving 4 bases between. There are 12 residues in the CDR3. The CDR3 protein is CSARDRNTEAFF. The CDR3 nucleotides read TGCAGTGCTAGAGATCGAAACACTGAAGCTTTCTTT.

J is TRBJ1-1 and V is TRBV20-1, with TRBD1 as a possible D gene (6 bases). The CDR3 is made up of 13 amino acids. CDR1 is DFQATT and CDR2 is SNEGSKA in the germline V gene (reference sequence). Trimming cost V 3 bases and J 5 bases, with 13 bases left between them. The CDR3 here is CSASVGAGTEAFF. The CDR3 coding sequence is TGCAGTGCTAGTGTGGGGGCGGGTACTGAAGCTTTCTTT.